Listed below are T cell receptor beta chains from one sample, sequenced in a study of graft-versus-host responses after intestinal transplantation. Only in-frame clones appear in the TCRdb table, and some are missing; sequencing was by immunoSEQ multiplex PCR. The sample has approximately 94,000 clones, over 75% seen once. These receptors have no known antigen. The sequenced sample was unstimulated CD4+ T cells sorted from spleen or lymph node cells, obtained before transplant. These receptors were taken from a human donor who was the organ donor for an intestinal transplant. Both conserved end residues are part of each CDR3. D genes are given only for firm matches. A clone size is listed for some rows: how often the clone was seen (once, few, many), or a class if it is expanded.

>TRBV18|TRBJ1-6|.|.
CASSREGSPLHF
TGTGCCAGCTCACGAGAAGGCTCACCCCTCCACTTT
>TRBV15|TRBJ1-5|.|.
CATSRDPVTNTGLGQPQHF
TGTGCCACCAGCAGAGATCCAGTCACCAATACGGGGTTGGGTCAGCCCCAGCATTTT
>TRBV18|TRBJ1-5|.|.
CASEAGSGQPQHF
TGTGCCAGCGAGGCAGGGTCGGGACAGCCCCAGCATTTT
>TRBV30|TRBJ1-1|.|.
CAWRVTRVAFF
TGTGCCTGGAGGGTAACAAGGGTGGCTTTCTTT
>TRBV6-5|TRBJ2-2|.|.
CASKEANTGELFF
TGTGCCAGTAAAGAAGCGAACACCGGGGAGCTGTTTTTT
>TRBV6-4|TRBJ2-2|.|.
CASSFTANTGELFF
TGTGCCAGCAGTTTCACAGCTAACACCGGGGAGCTGTTTTTT
>TRBV11-1|TRBJ2-1|.|TRBD1
CASSLRQGSYNEQFF
TGTGCCAGCAGCCTGCGACAGGGATCCTACAATGAGCAGTTCTTC
>TRBV28|TRBJ2-3|.|.
CASSLGGRLDTQYF
TGTGCCAGCAGTTTGGGGGGGCGATTAGATACGCAGTATTTT
>TRBV27|TRBJ1-2|once|.
CASLSSRESGIFYGYTF
TGTGCCAGCCTTTCATCTCGAGAGAGCGGGATTTTCTATGGCTACACCTTC
>TRBV27|TRBJ2-1|.|.
CASSFGVSSYNEQFF
TGTGCCAGCAGTTTTGGGGTTAGCTCCTACAATGAGCAGTTCTTC
>TRBV6-5|TRBJ2-7|.|TRBD1
CASSVMGQGPYEQYF
TGTGCCAGCAGTGTAATGGGACAGGGTCCCTACGAGCAGTACTTC
>TRBV5-6|TRBJ2-3|.|TRBD2
CASSLGLAGDSSTDTQYF
TGTGCCAGCAGCTTGGGGCTAGCGGGGGATTCTAGCACAGATACGCAGTATTTT
>TRBV7-3|TRBJ2-5|.|TRBD2
CASSLRGRRGSFGKETQYF
TGTGCCAGCAGCTTACGGGGCAGGCGGGGGTCCTTCGGAAAAGAGACCCAGTACTTC
>TRBV18|TRBJ2-7|.|TRBD2
CASSPSLAGGPYEQYF
TGTGCCAGCTCACCCTCCCTAGCGGGGGGGCCCTACGAGCAGTACTTC
>TRBV5-6|TRBJ1-1|.|.
CASSLVFGGTEAFF
TGTGCCAGCAGCTTGGTTTTTGGTGGGACTGAAGCTTTCTTT
>TRBV5-1|TRBJ2-3|.|.
CASAYTDTQYF
TGCGCCAGCGCATACACAGATACGCAGTATTTT
>TRBV5-1|TRBJ2-7|.|TRBD1
CASSLGTGGRAYEQYF
TGCGCCAGCAGCTTGGGGACAGGGGGCCGCGCCTACGAGCAGTACTTC
>TRBV6-1|TRBJ2-1|.|.
CASSEGQINEQFF
TGTGCCAGCAGTGAAGGGCAGATTAATGAGCAGTTCTTC
>TRBV7-7|TRBJ2-2|.|.
CASSLGASGLTTGELFF
TGTGCCAGCAGCTTGGGGGCTAGCGGATTAACAACCGGGGAGCTGTTTTTT
>TRBV28|TRBJ1-3|.|.
CASSRPPSGNTIYF
TGTGCCAGCAGTAGGCCTCCCTCTGGAAACACCATATATTTT
>TRBV7-3|TRBJ2-5|.|.
CASSQDRGKTQYF
TGTGCCAGCAGCCAGGACAGAGGGAAGACCCAGTACTTC
>TRBV11-2|TRBJ1-6|once|TRBD1
CASSFGTGRSPLHF
TGTGCCAGCAGCTTCGGGACAGGGAGGTCACCCCTCCACTTT
>TRBV6-5|TRBJ2-7|.|.
CASSQELRSGEQYF
TGTGCCAGCAGCCAAGAACTCAGGTCCGGCGAGCAGTACTTC
>TRBV19|TRBJ1-5|few|.
CASSDTRHQPQHF
TGTGCCAGTAGTGACACCCGGCATCAGCCCCAGCATTTT
>TRBV27|TRBJ1-6|.|.
CASSLSFAPNSPLHF
TGTGCCAGCAGTTTATCGTTCGCACCCAATTCACCCCTCCACTTT
>TRBV2|TRBJ2-5|few|.
CASSDSLGGDLETQYF
TGTGCCAGCAGTGATTCGCTGGGCGGGGATTTAGAGACCCAGTACTTC
>TRBV30|TRBJ1-2|.|TRBD1
CAWSRGPVAPSDYGYTF
TGTGCCTGGAGTAGGGGGCCCGTGGCCCCATCAGATTATGGCTACACCTTC
>TRBV28|TRBJ2-3|.|TRBD1
CASSSAGTGGLSRSTDTQYF
TGTGCCAGCAGTTCCGCCGGGACAGGGGGCCTATCCCGGAGCACAGATACGCAGTATTTT
>TRBV28|TRBJ2-3|once|.
CASSLSGRPLELF
TGTGCCAGCAGTTTATCCGGCCGCCCTCTAGAATTGTTT
>TRBV30|TRBJ2-4|.|TRBD1
CAWVPRGGQGATKNIQYF
TGTGCCTGGGTTCCAAGGGGGGGACAGGGGGCGACCAAAAACATTCAGTACTTC
>TRBV30|TRBJ2-5|.|.
CAWRLLGRIPETQYF
TGTGCCTGGAGGTTGCTGGGGAGGATCCCAGAGACCCAGTACTTC
>TRBV5-1|TRBJ1-2|.|.
CASSLGTDYYGYTF
TGCGCCAGCAGCTTGGGGACAGACTACTATGGCTACACCTTC
>TRBV5-1|TRBJ2-1|.|TRBD2
CASSLSSGGTRSYNEQFF
TGCGCCAGCAGCTTGTCGAGCGGGGGAACCCGCTCCTACAATGAGCAGTTCTTC
>TRBV7-2|TRBJ1-2|.|.
CASTSILGNYGYTF
TGTGCCAGCACCTCGATTCTGGGGAACTATGGCTACACCTTC
>TRBV4-2|TRBJ1-5|.|.
CASSQAPLDRNQPQHF
TGTGCCAGCAGCCAAGCCCCACTCGACAGAAATCAGCCCCAGCATTTT
>TRBV9|TRBJ2-3|.|TRBD2
CASSVGLGERGDTQYF
TGTGCCAGCAGCGTAGGATTGGGGGAGCGGGGAGATACGCAGTATTTT
>TRBV6-5|TRBJ1-6|.|TRBD1
CASRETGEGSPLHF
TGTGCCAGCAGGGAGACAGGGGAGGGTTCACCCCTCCACTTT
>TRBV6-5|TRBJ1-5|.|TRBD1
CASSWTGGQPQHF
TGTGCCAGCAGTTGGACAGGGGGGCAGCCCCAGCATTTT
>TRBV5-1|TRBJ1-2|.|TRBD1
CASSLGDSRLGANYGYTF
TGCGCCAGCAGCTTGGGGGACAGTCGACTGGGGGCTAACTATGGCTACACCTTC
>TRBV4-1|TRBJ2-1|.|TRBD2
CASSHRRLAGGQSSYNEQFF
TGCGCCAGCAGCCACCGTCGACTAGCGGGGGGGCAAAGCTCCTACAATGAGCAGTTCTTC
>TRBV4-2|TRBJ1-1|.|.
CASSQDRRDRERAEAFF
TGTGCCAGCAGCCAAGATAGACGGGATCGGGAACGGGCTGAAGCTTTCTTT
>TRBV7-2|TRBJ1-1|.|.
CASSLYQGLNTEAFF
TGTGCCAGCAGCTTATACCAGGGACTGAACACTGAAGCTTTCTTT
>TRBV6-5|TRBJ1-2|.|.
CASAQPGGGGYTF
TGTGCCAGCGCACAGCCCGGTGGCGGTGGCTACACCTTC
>TRBV19|TRBJ1-3|.|.
CASSMELSSGNTIYF
TGTGCCAGTAGTATGGAACTAAGCTCTGGAAACACCATATATTTT
>TRBV5-4|TRBJ2-2|.|TRBD2
CASSTRLAANTGELFF
TGTGCCAGCAGCACCCGACTAGCGGCTAACACCGGGGAGCTGTTTTTT
>TRBV4-1|TRBJ2-1|.|TRBD2
CASSVSGGSWNEQFF
TGCGCCAGCAGCGTCAGCGGGGGAAGCTGGAATGAGCAGTTCTTC
>TRBV19|TRBJ1-6|.|.
CASSYPGVVSPLHF
TGTGCCAGTAGTTATCCGGGGGTCGTTTCACCCCTCCACTTT
>TRBV10-3|TRBJ2-5|.|.
CAMPIGPIPIQETQYF
TGTGCCATGCCCATCGGGCCTATCCCAATTCAAGAGACCCAGTACTTC
>TRBV4-1|TRBJ2-2|.|TRBD2
CASSQNSGGPNTGELFF
TGCGCCAGCAGCCAAAATAGCGGGGGGCCCAACACCGGGGAGCTGTTTTTT
>TRBV11-2|TRBJ2-1|.|TRBD2
CASSSYRDYPNNEQFF
TGTGCCAGCAGCTCATACCGGGACTACCCCAACAATGAGCAGTTCTTC
>TRBV27|TRBJ1-2|.|.
CASTSGGGSGYGYTF
TGTGCCAGCACCTCTGGCGGGGGGTCTGGCTATGGCTACACCTTC
>TRBV19|TRBJ2-2|.|.
CASSLTMNTGELFF
TGTGCCAGTAGCCTCACTATGAACACCGGGGAGCTGTTTTTT
>TRBV6-5|TRBJ2-7|.|TRBD2
CASSYSSGGLSYEQYF
TGTGCCAGCAGTTACTCTAGCGGGGGACTGAGTTACGAGCAGTACTTC
>TRBV5-6|TRBJ1-3|few|.
CASSLVGQSSGNTIYF
TGTGCCAGCAGCTTGGTAGGACAGAGCTCTGGAAACACCATATATTTT
>TRBV29-1|TRBJ2-7|.|.
CSVAPRLSSYEQYF
TGCAGCGTTGCTCCACGTTTAAGCTCCTACGAGCAGTACTTC